Listed here is a single T cell receptor beta chain. Its antigen is unidentified. The CDR3 has 15 residues. Germline trimming cut 6 bases from V and 1 base from J; bases unmatched to any gene: 3. Germline V gene lookup returns CDR1 MNHEY and CDR2 SMNVEV (reference sequence). This sample was included in a study of graft-versus-host responses after intestinal transplantation. General observations from the study: Recipient marrow held GvH clones, some first seen in ileum or blood. Some patients had graft-donor T cell macrochimerism, and their allografts showed high graft-versus-host to host-versus-graft clonal ratios.

Profiling relied on immunoSEQ multiplex PCR, and the TCRdb table lists in-frame clones only, not all of them. The table records roughly 89,000 clones, roughly 92% of them present only once. The chain is built from TRBV27 and TRBJ1-5; 10 bases agree with TRBD1. This TCR was recovered from a human donor who received an intestinal transplant. The specimen was unstimulated CD4+ T cells sorted from spleen or lymph node cells, collected before intestinal transplant. The CDR3 region is CASSWDRGSNQPQHF. The CDR3 bases are TGTGCCAGCAGCTGGGACAGGGGCAGCAATCAGCCCCAGCATTTT.